There are many counts of the clone carrying this T cell receptor beta chain. Its antigen is not identified. V shed 2 bases and J 5 bases; nucleotides not matched to a gene: 10. This CDR3 has 16 residues. The germline gives CDR1 DFQATT, CDR2 SNEGSKA (reference sequence). As the method for making TCR beta libraries, quantitative 5'-RACE with molecular barcodes was used. One entry per CDR3 protein results from TCRdb running MiXCR on the 5' RACE reads. The data contain about 230,000 distinct CDR3 sequences, roughly 8% of them singletons. These data are taken from a study of CD8 T cells in ankylosing spondylitis. Study-level points and caveats: Reportedly, significant enrichment of disease-linked clones occurred in matched ankylosing spondylitis synovial fluid. Made up of 7 to 9 highly homologous variants, a TCR beta motif appeared characteristic of ankylosing spondylitis blood.

The chain carries TRBV20-1 and TRBJ2-7, with 12 bases lining up with TRBD1. The sequence came from a female donor with ankylosing spondylitis or in good health (not recorded which). Material for sequencing was blood, either unsorted or a sorted T cell fraction (not recorded which). This CDR3 is CSARTGDRGHLDEQYF. The CDR3 DNA follows: TGCAGTGCTAGAACCGGGGACAGGGGGCATCTTGACGAGCAGTACTTC.